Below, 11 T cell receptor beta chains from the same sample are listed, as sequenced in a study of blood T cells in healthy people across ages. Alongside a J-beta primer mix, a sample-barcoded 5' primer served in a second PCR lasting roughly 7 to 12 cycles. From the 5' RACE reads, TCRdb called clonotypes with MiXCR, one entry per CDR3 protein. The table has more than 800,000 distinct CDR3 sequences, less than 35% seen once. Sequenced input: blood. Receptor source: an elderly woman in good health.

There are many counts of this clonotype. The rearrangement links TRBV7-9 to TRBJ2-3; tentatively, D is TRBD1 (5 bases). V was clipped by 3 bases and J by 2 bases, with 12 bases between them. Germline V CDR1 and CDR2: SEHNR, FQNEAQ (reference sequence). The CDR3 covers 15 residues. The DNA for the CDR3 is TGTGCCAGCAGCTTGAGACAGACACACACAGATACGCAGTATTTT. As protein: CASSLRQTHTDTQYF.

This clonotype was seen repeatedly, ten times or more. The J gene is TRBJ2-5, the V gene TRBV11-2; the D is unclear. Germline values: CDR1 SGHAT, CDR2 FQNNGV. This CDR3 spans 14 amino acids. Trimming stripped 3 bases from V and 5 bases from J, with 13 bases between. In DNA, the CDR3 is TGTGCCAGCAGCTTCTTCCTAACTGGGGAGACCCAGTACTTC. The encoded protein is CASSFFLTGETQYF.

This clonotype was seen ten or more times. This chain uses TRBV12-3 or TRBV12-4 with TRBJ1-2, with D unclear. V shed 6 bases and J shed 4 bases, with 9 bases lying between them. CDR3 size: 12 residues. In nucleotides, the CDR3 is TGTGCCAGCAGCTTGAGCTCCTATGGCTACACCTTC. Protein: CASSLSSYGYTF.

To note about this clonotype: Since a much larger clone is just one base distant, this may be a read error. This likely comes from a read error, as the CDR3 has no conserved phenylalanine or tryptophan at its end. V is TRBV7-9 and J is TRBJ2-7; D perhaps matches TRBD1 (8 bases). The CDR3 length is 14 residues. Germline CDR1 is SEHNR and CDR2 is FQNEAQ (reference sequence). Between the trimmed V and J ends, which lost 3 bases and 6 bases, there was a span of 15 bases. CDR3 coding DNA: TGTGCCAGCAGCTTGAGACAGGGGACTATCGAGCAGTACTTA. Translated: CASSLRQGTIEQYL.

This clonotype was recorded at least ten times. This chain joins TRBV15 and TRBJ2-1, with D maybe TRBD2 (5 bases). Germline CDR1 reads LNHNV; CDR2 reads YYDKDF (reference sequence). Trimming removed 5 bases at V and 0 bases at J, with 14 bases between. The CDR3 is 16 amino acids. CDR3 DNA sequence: TGTGCCACCAGCCCAGACTACTCCCCCTCCTACAATGAGCAGTTCTTC. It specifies CATSPDYSPSYNEQFF.

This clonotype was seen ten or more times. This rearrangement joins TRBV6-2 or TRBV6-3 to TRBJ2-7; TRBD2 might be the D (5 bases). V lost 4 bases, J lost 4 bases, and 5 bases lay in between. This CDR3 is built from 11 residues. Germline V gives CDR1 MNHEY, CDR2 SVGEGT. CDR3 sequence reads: CASSWEYEQYF. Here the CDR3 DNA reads TGTGCCAGCAGTTGGGAGTACGAGCAGTACTTC.

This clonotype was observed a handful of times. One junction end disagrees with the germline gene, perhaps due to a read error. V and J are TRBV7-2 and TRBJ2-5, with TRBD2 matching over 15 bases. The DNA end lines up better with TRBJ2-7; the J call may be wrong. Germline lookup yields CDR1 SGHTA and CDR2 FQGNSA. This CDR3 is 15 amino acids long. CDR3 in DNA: TGCGCCAGCAGCACGGGACTAGCGGGGGGCGACGAGCAGTACTTC. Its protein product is CASSTGLAGGDEQYF.

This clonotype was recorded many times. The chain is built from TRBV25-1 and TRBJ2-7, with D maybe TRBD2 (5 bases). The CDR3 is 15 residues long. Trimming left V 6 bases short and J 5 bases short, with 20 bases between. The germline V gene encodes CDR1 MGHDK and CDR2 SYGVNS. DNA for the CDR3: TGTGCCAGCAGGAGGAGGCGAGGGCGCTCGAACGAGCAGTACTTC. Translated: CASRRRRGRSNEQYF.

The CDR3 sequence is CASRDGTGAFYGYTF. CDR3 coding DNA: TGCGCCAGCAGAGACGGGACAGGGGCGTTCTATGGCTACACCTTC. The rearrangement links TRBV5-1 to TRBJ1-2; 10 nucleotides match TRBD1. This CDR3 spans 15 amino acids. The germline gives CDR1 SGHRS, CDR2 YFSETQ. With 5 bases clipped from V and 4 bases from J, the junction kept 8 bases outside the gene matches.

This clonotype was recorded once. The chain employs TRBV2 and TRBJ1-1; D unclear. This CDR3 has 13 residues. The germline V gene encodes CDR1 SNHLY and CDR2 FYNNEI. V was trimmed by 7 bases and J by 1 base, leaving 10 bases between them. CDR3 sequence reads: CASIRAPNTEAFF. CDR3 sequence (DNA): TGTGCCAGCATCCGGGCCCCGAACACTGAAGCTTTCTTT.

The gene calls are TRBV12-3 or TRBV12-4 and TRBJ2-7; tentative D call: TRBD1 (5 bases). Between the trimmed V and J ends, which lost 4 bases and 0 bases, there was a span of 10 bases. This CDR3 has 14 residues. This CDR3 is CASSSRQSSYEQYF. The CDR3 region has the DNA TGTGCCAGCAGTTCACGACAGAGCTCCTACGAGCAGTACTTC.